This TCR beta chain emerged from a study of neurological immune-mediated disorders. Source material was 2 million unsorted PBMCs, stored at -80 °C in RNAlater. Germline CDR1 and CDR2: DFQATT and SNEGSKA (reference sequence). The CDR3 is 11 residues long. The V end lost 3 bases, the J end lost 9 bases, and 9 bases lay between the germline ends. A 10-nucleotide random UMI tagged transcripts in template-switch 5'RACE cDNA synthesis. Via MiXCR, TCRdb re-called the 5' RACE reads, giving one row per CDR3 protein. The sample shows about 36,000 distinct CDR3 sequences, 10% of them seen only once. General observations from the study: The highest TCR clonal expansion occurred in HTLV-1-associated myelopathy; multiple sclerosis fell below healthy controls.

With regard to this clonotype: Its antigen is as yet unknown.

This sequence was found in a woman aged 25 to 39 with HTLV-1-associated myelopathy (HAM/TSP). This chain joins TRBV20-1 and TRBJ2-1; D is unclear. Input material: PBMCs. CDR3 sequence (DNA): TGCAGTGCTAGGCTTGTTGGTGAGCAGTTCTTC. This translates into CSARLVGEQFF.